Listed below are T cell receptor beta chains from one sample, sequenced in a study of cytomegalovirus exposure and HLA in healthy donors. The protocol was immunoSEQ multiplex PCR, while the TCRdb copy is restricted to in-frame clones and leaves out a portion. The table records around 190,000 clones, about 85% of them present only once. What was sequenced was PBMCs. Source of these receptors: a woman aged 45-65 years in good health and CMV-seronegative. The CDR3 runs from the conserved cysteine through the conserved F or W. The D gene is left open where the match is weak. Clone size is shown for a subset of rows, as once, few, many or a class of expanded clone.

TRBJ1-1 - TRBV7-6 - CASSSLGVNTEAFF TGTGCCAGCAGCTCCCTCGGGGTGAACACTGAAGCTTTCTTT
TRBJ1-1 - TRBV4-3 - CASSPGQSNTEAFF TGCGCCAGCAGCCCGGGACAATCGAACACTGAAGCTTTCTTT
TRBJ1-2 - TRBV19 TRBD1 CASRNTGGGYGYTF TGTGCCAGTAGAAATACAGGGGGAGGCTATGGCTACACCTTC
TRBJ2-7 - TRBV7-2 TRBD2 CASSLFGSGGASSYEQYF TGTGCCAGCAGCTTATTTGGTAGCGGGGGGGCAAGCTCCTACGAGCAGTACTTC
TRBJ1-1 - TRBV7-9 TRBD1 CASSLEQGAFCEAFF TGTGCCAGCAGCTTAGAACAGGGGGCGTTTTGTGAAGCTTTCTTT
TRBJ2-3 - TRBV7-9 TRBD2 CAIAGADTQYF TGTGCCATCGCGGGGGCAGATACGCAGTATTTT
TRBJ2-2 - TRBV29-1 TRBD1 CSARTGVFTGELFF TGCAGCGCCCGGACAGGGGTGTTTACCGGGGAGCTGTTTTTT
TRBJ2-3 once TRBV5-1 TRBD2 CATSWGLLAGGTDTQYF TGCGCCACCTCTTGGGGCCTTCTAGCGGGAGGGACAGATACGCAGTATTTT
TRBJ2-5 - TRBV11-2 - CASGGVLETQYF TGTGCCAGCGGCGGAGTTTTGGAGACCCAGTACTTC
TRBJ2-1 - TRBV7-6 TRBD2 CASSALAGSSEQFF TGTGCCAGCAGCGCCTTAGCGGGATCTAGTGAGCAGTTCTTC
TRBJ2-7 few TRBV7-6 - CASSPRTTYEQYF TGTGCCAGCAGTCCTCGGACTACCTACGAGCAGTACTTC
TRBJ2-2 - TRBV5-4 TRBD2 CASSGLAGTGELFF TGTGCCAGCAGCGGACTAGCGGGGACCGGGGAGCTGTTTTTT
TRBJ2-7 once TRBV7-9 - CSSSPDGSYEQYF TGTTCCAGCAGCCCCGACGGGAGTTACGAGCAGTACTTC
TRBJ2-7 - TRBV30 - CAWSVPLSYEQYF TGTGCCTGGAGTGTGCCTCTATCCTACGAGCAGTACTTC
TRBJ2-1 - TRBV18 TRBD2 CASSPRTSPNEQFF TGTGCCAGCTCACCACGGACTAGCCCCAATGAGCAGTTCTTC
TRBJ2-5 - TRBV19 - CASRPPGQSEETQYF TGTGCCAGTAGGCCCCCCGGACAGTCTGAAGAGACCCAGTACTTC
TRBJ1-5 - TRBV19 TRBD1 CASSIAGGFNQPQHF TGTGCCAGTAGTATCGCAGGGGGCTTCAATCAGCCCCAGCATTTT
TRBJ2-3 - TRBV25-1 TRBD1 CASTPGGGTQYF TGTGCCAGCACCCCAGGGGGCGGTACGCAGTATTTT
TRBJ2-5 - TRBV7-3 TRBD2 CASSSLAGEETQYF TGTGCCAGCAGCTCCCTAGCGGGAGAAGAGACCCAGTACTTC
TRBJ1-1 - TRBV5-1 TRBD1 CASSSRGQGRNTEAFF TGCGCCAGCAGCTCCAGGGGACAGGGTCGGAACACTGAAGCTTTCTTT
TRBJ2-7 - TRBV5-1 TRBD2 CASSSTQGGRRGEQYF TGCGCCAGCAGCTCCACCCAGGGCGGGAGAAGGGGCGAGCAGTACTTC
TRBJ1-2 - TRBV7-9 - CASSLAEGSYGYTF TGTGCCAGCAGCTTAGCGGAGGGGAGCTATGGCTACACCTTC
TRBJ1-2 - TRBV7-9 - CASSSDRRRGGYTF TGTGCCAGCAGCTCAGACAGGCGGCGTGGGGGCTACACCTTC
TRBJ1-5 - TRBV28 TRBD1 CASSPQQGARKPQHF TGTGCCAGCAGTCCTCAACAGGGGGCTCGAAAACCCCAGCATTTT
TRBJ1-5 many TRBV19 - CATQFGGNQPQHF TGTGCCACCCAGTTCGGGGGCAATCAGCCCCAGCATTTT
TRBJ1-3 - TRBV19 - CASSTRGALVGSGNTIYF TGTGCCAGTAGTACCCGCGGGGCCTTAGTGGGCTCTGGAAACACCATATATTTT
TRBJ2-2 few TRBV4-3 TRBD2 CASSQDGPGIAGVNTGELFF TGCGCCAGCAGCCAAGATGGGCCGGGTATAGCGGGAGTGAACACCGGGGAGCTGTTTTTT
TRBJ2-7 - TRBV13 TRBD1 CASSRHGTGSYEQYF TGTGCCAGCAGCCGCCATGGGACAGGCTCCTACGAGCAGTACTTC
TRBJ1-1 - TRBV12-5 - CASGLNTEAFF TGTGCTAGTGGCCTTAACACTGAAGCTTTCTTT
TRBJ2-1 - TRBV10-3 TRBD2 CAISEPSGVSYNEQFF TGTGCCATCAGTGAGCCCAGCGGGGTTTCTTACAATGAGCAGTTCTTC
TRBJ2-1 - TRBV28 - CASSLFTLRSYNEQFF TGTGCCAGCAGTTTATTTACACTACGCTCCTACAATGAGCAGTTCTTC
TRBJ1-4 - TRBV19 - CASSSRQAPNEKLFF TGTGCCAGTAGTAGTCGACAGGCCCCTAATGAAAAACTGTTTTTT
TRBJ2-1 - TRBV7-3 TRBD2 CASSLMWGGYEQFF TGTGCCAGCAGCTTAATGTGGGGGGGGTATGAGCAGTTCTTC
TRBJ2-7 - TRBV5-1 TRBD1 CASSLVRQGYEQYF TGCGCCAGCAGCTTGGTGCGACAGGGCTACGAGCAGTACTTC
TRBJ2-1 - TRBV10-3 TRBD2 CAISERTSDRGEQFF TGTGCCATCAGTGAGCGGACTAGCGATAGGGGTGAGCAGTTCTTC
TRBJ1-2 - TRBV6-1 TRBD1 CASSEAWDRANTF TGTGCCAGCAGTGAAGCGTGGGACAGGGCGAATACCTTC
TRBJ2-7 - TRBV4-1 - CASSHRGPPYEQYF TGCGCCAGCAGCCACCGCGGGCCTCCCTACGAGCAGTACTTC
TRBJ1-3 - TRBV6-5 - CASSSGDRNTIYF TGTGCCAGCAGTTCAGGGGATCGAAACACCATATATTTT
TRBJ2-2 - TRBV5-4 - CASSLRVDTGELFF TGTGCCAGCAGCTTACGAGTTGACACCGGGGAGCTGTTTTTT
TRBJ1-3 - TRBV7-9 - CAIIPSGNTIYF TGTGCCATCATCCCCTCTGGAAACACCATATATTTT
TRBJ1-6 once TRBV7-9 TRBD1 CASSSDRGGYNSPLHF TGTGCCAGCAGCTCCGACAGGGGAGGCTATAATTCACCCCTCCACTTT
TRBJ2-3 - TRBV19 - CASSIGLARTDTQYF TGTGCCAGTAGTATAGGGCTAGCGCGCACAGATACGCAGTATTTT